This record concerns one TCR beta chain sequence. The target antigen is unknown. This specimen comes from a study of OX40 agonist ivuxolimab in advanced cancers. In the study overall: Six ivuxolimab dose levels, 0.01 to 10 mg/kg, were given intravenously every 2 weeks. Eligibility rules accepted prior anti-PD-1, anti-PD-L1 or anti-CTLA-4 therapy, and 35% to 45% had some.

Per germline, CDR1 MDHEN and CDR2 SYDVKM. V was clipped by 7 bases and J by 5 bases, with 23 bases between them. The CDR3 runs 16 residues. The data were produced by immunoSEQ multiplex PCR, yet TCRdb's version contains in-frame clones alone and is incomplete. The sample shows 100,000 to 110,000 clones, 91% of them seen only once. Study-level findings and limits: The antigen specificity of the peripheral T cells (those that were expanded) was not determined. With doses of 0.1 to 3.0 mg/kg, CD4+ and CD8+ blood T cells had undergone clonal expansion by week 6.

The sequence was collected from an adult with an advanced solid tumor such as melanoma, head and neck, liver or kidney cancer. The source was CD4+ or CD8+ T cells sorted from blood, collected in a trial of the OX40 agonist ivuxolimab. The V and J genes are TRBV28 and TRBJ1-2; D perhaps matches TRBD1 (5 bases). CDR3 in amino acids: CASTKASEGFLYGYTF. The CDR3 DNA is TGTGCCAGCACCAAGGCCTCGGAGGGGTTCCTATATGGCTACACCTTC.